The 32 T cell receptor beta chains below were found in one sample sequenced in a study of molecular identifiers for immune sequencing clone quantification. MiXCR, run by TCRdb on the PCR reads, gives a single entry per CDR3 protein. The sample lists around 480,000 distinct CDR3 sequences; about 26% were seen once. Sequencing input: naive CD8+ T cells from blood, with Jurkat cell RNA spiked in. Subset: FACS-sorted CD8+CD4-CCR7+CD45RA+ naive T cells. The source of these receptors is a human donor in good health. Some libraries in this study had Jurkat cell RNA spiked in.

This clonotype was counted only a few times. The V gene is TRBV28, the J gene TRBJ2-1; D call uncertain. Trimming took off 6 bases at V and 6 bases at J, with 9 bases between the two ends. Germline lookup yields CDR1 MDHEN and CDR2 SYDVKM. The CDR3 is made up of 12 amino acids. CDR3 DNA sequence: TGTGCCAGCAGCCTCCATGGCAATGAGCAGTTCTTC. Encoded protein: CASSLHGNEQFF. The full variable domain, its missing parts supplied by reference TRBV28 and TRBJ2-1, is DVKVTQSSRYLVKRTGEKVFLECVQDMDHENMFWYRQDPGLGLRLIYFSYDVKMKEKGDIPEGYSVSREKKERFSLILESASTNQTSMYLCASSLHGNEQFFGPGTRLTVL.

J is TRBJ2-7 and V is TRBV9; TRBD1 agrees at 10 bases. This CDR3 comprises 15 residues. Trimming removed 0 bases from V and 3 bases from J; junction bases left unmatched: 3. In germline, CDR1 is SGDLS, CDR2 YYNGEE. For the CDR3, the DNA is TGTGCCAGCAGCGTAGATGGGACAGGGGTCTACGAGCAGTACTTC. It codes for CASSVDGTGVYEQYF.

The chain links TRBV19 to TRBJ2-1, with 10 positions matching TRBD1. Germline lookup yields CDR1 LNHDA and CDR2 SQIVND (reference sequence). The J segment lost 5 bases and the V segment lost 3 bases, leaving 7 bases of the junction unmatched. This CDR3 has 16 residues. The CDR3 region is CASSIGQGEKDNEQFF. The CDR3 nucleotides are TGTGCCAGTAGTATCGGACAGGGGGAAAAGGACAATGAGCAGTTCTTC. Using reference TRBV19 and TRBJ2-1 for the parts outside the CDR3, the full variable domain is DGGITQSPKYLFRKEGQNVTLSCEQNLNHDAMYWYRQDPGQGLRLIYYSQIVNDFQKGDIAEGYSVSREKKESFPLTVTSAQKNPTAFYLCASSIGQGEKDNEQFFGPGTRLTVL.

As regards this clonotype: With a much larger clone just one base away, this may be a read error. This chain connects TRBV2 to TRBJ1-1, with 8 nucleotides matching TRBD1. Losses at the gene ends were 8 bases for V and 11 bases for J; bases not matched to a gene: 10. This CDR3 region has 12 residues. The germline V gene has CDR1 SNHLY and CDR2 FYNNEI. The CDR3 nucleotides read TGTGCCAGCCGCGACAGGGGCGGGGTGGCTTTCTTT. Its protein product is CASRDRGGVAFF.

Concerning this clonotype itself: A much larger clone differs by one base, so this may be a read error. The rearrangement joins TRBV29-1 to TRBJ1-1; D gene ambiguous. The CDR3 runs 13 residues. The germline V gene encodes CDR1 SQVTM and CDR2 ANQGSEA. CDR3 nucleotides: TGCAGCGTTGAATCCCCAGTGAACACTGAAGCTTCCTTT. Protein: CSVESPVNTEASF.

This clonotype was picked up many times. The chain has TRBV2 and TRBJ2-1; tentative D call: TRBD2 (6 bases). This CDR3 region has 15 residues. In germline, CDR1 is SNHLY, CDR2 FYNNEI. Deletions cut 5 bases from V and 4 bases from J, with 15 bases between. The CDR3 loop is CASSWDSATYNEQFF. CDR3 in DNA: TGTGCCAGCAGTTGGGACTCCGCTACTTACAATGAGCAGTTCTTC.

This clonotype was detected only a few times. The genes are TRBV5-1 and TRBJ2-7; 9 positions agree with TRBD1. Germline-derived CDR1 and CDR2 are SGHRS and YFSETQ. J lost 0 bases, V lost 4 bases, and 5 bases had no gene match. CDR3 size: 15 residues. The CDR3 sequence: CASSKGTGSSYEQYF. The CDR3 coding sequence is TGCGCCAGCAGCAAAGGGACAGGGAGCTCCTACGAGCAGTACTTC.

This clonotype appeared a few times. The chain is built from TRBV9 and TRBJ1-1, with D tentatively TRBD1 (6 bases). Trimming shortened V by 0 bases and J by 0 bases, and 15 bases separated the two germline ends. Germline assignment: CDR1 SGDLS and CDR2 YYNGEE. The CDR3 is 17 amino acids. The CDR3 coding sequence is TGTGCCAGCAGCGTAGAGGGGGATACAGGCATGAACACTGAAGCTTTCTTT. Its translation: CASSVEGDTGMNTEAFF.

This clonotype was seen at least ten times. The chain is built from TRBV20-1 and TRBJ2-3; D uncertain. The CDR3 is 14 amino acids. V lost 6 bases and J 0 bases, leaving 13 bases between the germline ends. Germline V gene sequence: CDR1 DFQATT, CDR2 SNEGSKA (reference sequence). The chain's CDR3 is CSATVGMSTDTQYF. In DNA, the CDR3 is TGCAGTGCAACCGTGGGTATGAGCACAGATACGCAGTATTTT.

With respect to this clonotype: Since no conserved phenylalanine or tryptophan closes the CDR3, a read error is the likely cause. V usage is TRBV19 and J usage is TRBJ1-5, with D unresolved. The CDR3 contains 14 residues. Between the trimmed V and J ends, which lost 3 bases and 0 bases, there was a span of 6 bases. The germline gives CDR1 LNHDA, CDR2 SQIVND (reference sequence). The CDR3 region is CASSMGISNQPQHL. The CDR3 DNA is TGTGCCAGTAGTATGGGCATTAGCAATCAGCCCCAGCATCTT.

A note on this clonotype: A much larger clone differs from this one at a single base, so this may be a read error. V is TRBV29-1 and J is TRBJ1-2; D may be TRBD1 (5 bases). The CDR3 is 13 residues long. V was trimmed by 4 bases and J by 7 bases, leaving 16 bases between them. Germline loops: CDR1 SQVTM, CDR2 ANQGSEA. The CDR3 region is CSVVGDPPRGYTF. The CDR3 DNA reads as TGCAGCGTTGTTGGGGACCCTCCCCGTGGCTACACCTTC.

V usage is TRBV10-1 and J usage is TRBJ1-3; D uncertain. Germline V CDR1 and CDR2: WNHNN, SYGVQD (reference sequence). V was clipped by 4 bases and J by 0 bases, with 10 bases between them. There are 15 residues in the CDR3. The CDR3 bases are TGCGCCAGCAGTGGAACCGCGTCCTCTGGAAACACCATATATTTT. This codes for CASSGTASSGNTIYF.

This clonotype was seen ten or more times. The genes are TRBV7-2 and TRBJ2-7, with D tentatively TRBD1 (6 bases). The CDR3 has 15 amino acids. Between the trimmed V and J ends, which lost 5 bases and 3 bases, there was a span of 17 bases. Germline assignment: CDR1 SGHTA and CDR2 FQGNSA. CDR3 DNA: TGTGCCAGCAGCCAAGACCGGACAGACTACTACGAGCAGTACTTC. It yields the protein CASSQDRTDYYEQYF.

The sample holds many counts of this clonotype. The chain recombines TRBV21-1 with TRBJ2-3; the table names TRBD1, a call not compared with the DNA. TRBV21-1 is marked as a pseudogene. CDR3 length: 17 residues. The CDR3 reads CASSALPRDPFTDTQYF. CDR3 bases: TGTGCCAGCAGCGCTTTACCCCGGGACCCCTTCACAGATACGCAGTATTTT.

The chain joins TRBV20-1 to TRBJ2-7; maybe TRBD1 (7 bases). Trimming left V 3 bases short and J 6 bases short, with 18 bases between. This CDR3 is built from 14 residues. Germline V gene data show CDR1 as DFQATT and CDR2 as SNEGSKA (reference sequence). The CDR3 bases are TGCAGTGCTAGCTTGACAGGGAGGATGGGCGAGCAGTACTTC. It codes for CSASLTGRMGEQYF.

The V and J genes are TRBV6-2 or TRBV6-3 and TRBJ2-6; 8 bases map to TRBD1. V lost 6 bases and J lost 2; bases outside the gene matches: 9. From germline, CDR1 is MNHEY and CDR2 SVGEGT. This CDR3 has 17 residues. The CDR3 sequence: CASSTDRVDAGANVLTF. In nucleotides, the CDR3 is TGTGCCAGCAGCACGGACAGGGTTGATGCTGGGGCCAACGTCCTGACTTTC.

This clonotype has a handful of counts. V and J are TRBV27 and TRBJ2-7; a possible D gene is TRBD2 (5 bases). The CDR3 is 14 residues long. The germline V gene has CDR1 MNHEY and CDR2 SMNVEV (reference sequence). V lost 2 bases to trimming and J lost 4 bases, with 12 bases between them. CDR3 nucleotide sequence: TGTGCCAGCAGTTTACGTGGGAGTCTGTACGAGCAGTACTTC. This sequence encodes CASSLRGSLYEQYF.

In this sample, this clonotype turned up a few times. At one end, the junction sequence differs from germline, possibly due to a read error. This rearrangement joins TRBV20-1 to TRBJ2-7; 9 bases line up with TRBD2. Germline V lookup: CDR1 DFQATT, CDR2 SNEGSKA (reference sequence). The CDR3 sequence is 15 residues long. The CDR3 sequence is CSARDGGTSSYKQYF. The CDR3 coding sequence is TGCAGTGCTAGAGATGGAGGGACTAGCTCCTACAAGCAGTACTTC.

A few counts support this clonotype. One junction end does not reproduce the germline sequence, and a read error may be involved. CDR3 DNA: TGTGCCAGCAGCCTCTCCTTTTTT. The encoded protein is CASSLSFF. This rearrangement joins TRBV7-9 to TRBJ2-3; D call uncertain. The CDR3 is 8 amino acids. Germline CDR1 reads SEHNR; CDR2 reads FQNEAQ (reference sequence). Full variable domain (rest looked up from reference TRBV7-9 and TRBJ2-3): DTGVSQNPRHKITKRGQNVTFRCDPISEHNRLYWYRQTLGQGPEFLTYFQNEAQLEKSRLLSDRFSAERPKGSFSTLEIQRTEQGDSAMYLCASSLSFFGPGTRLTVL.

In its sample, this clonotype was seen a few times. This sequence may be a read error, since a much larger clone differs from it by one base. This chain links TRBV5-1 with TRBJ2-3; D is uncertain. The germline V gene encodes CDR1 SGHRS and CDR2 YFSETQ. The CDR3 has 13 amino acids. The CDR3 DNA is TGCGCCAGCGGCTTGGTAGTCACAGATACGCAGTATTTT. It codes for CASGLVVTDTQYF. Filled out from reference TRBV5-1 and TRBJ2-3, the complete variable domain reads KAGVTQTPRYLIKTRGQQVTLSCSPISGHRSVSWYQQTPGQGLQFLFEYFSETQRNKGNFPGRFSGRQFSNSRSEMNVSTLELGDSALYLCASGLVVTDTQYFGPGTRLTVL.

This clonotype was observed many times. The chain has TRBV13 and TRBJ1-4; possible D gene TRBD1, 6 bases. The length of the CDR3 is 14 residues. The V gene's germline CDR1 is PRHDT and CDR2 FYEKMQ (reference sequence). Trimming removed 5 bases from V and 5 bases from J, with 12 bases in between. CDR3 region: CASSQTGPNEKLFF. CDR3 in DNA: TGTGCCAGCAGCCAGACAGGACCAAATGAAAAACTGTTTTTT.

Notes on this clonotype: A much larger clone differs by one base, so this may be a read error. The CDR3 sequence is CASRPTTPGLAAYEQYF. CDR3 DNA sequence: TGTGCCAGCAGACCGACGACACCGGGACTAGCAGCCTACGAGCAGTACTTC. The rearrangement joins TRBV6-5 to TRBJ2-7, with TRBD2 matching over 9 bases. The CDR3 runs to 17 residues. V lost 6 bases and J lost 2; bases outside the gene matches: 14. The germline V gene has CDR1 MNHEY and CDR2 SVGAGI.

The sample holds many counts of this clonotype. This chain joins TRBV6-2 or TRBV6-3 and TRBJ2-3, with TRBD2 matching 7 bases. Germline CDR1 and CDR2: MNHEY and SVGEGT. The CDR3 consists of 16 residues. V lost 6 bases to trimming and J lost 2 bases; unmatched junction nucleotides: 11. In DNA form, the CDR3 reads TGTGCCAGCAGCAATATGGTGCGGGGGATCACAGATACGCAGTATTTT. This sequence encodes CASSNMVRGITDTQYF.

The sample holds a few counts of this clonotype. V usage is TRBV4-3 and J usage is TRBJ1-2; D ambiguous. This CDR3 contains 14 residues. Germline loops: CDR1 LGHNA, CDR2 YSLEER. Between the trimmed V and J ends, which lost 1 base and 2 bases, there was a span of 8 bases. The CDR3 loop reads CASSQGHANYGYTF. The CDR3 bases are TGCGCCAGCAGCCAAGGACATGCCAACTATGGCTACACCTTC.

The rearrangement uses TRBV20-1 and TRBJ1-5; D call uncertain. Trimming removed 0 bases at V and 6 bases at J, with 12 bases between. The CDR3 runs to 14 residues. The germline V gene encodes CDR1 DFQATT and CDR2 SNEGSKA (reference sequence). The CDR3 spells CSARDLGRGQPQHF. For the CDR3, the DNA is TGCAGTGCTAGAGATCTAGGGCGAGGTCAGCCCCAGCATTTT.

The chain has TRBV3-1 and TRBJ2-5; the match to TRBD2 covers 8 bases. The CDR3 totals 15 residues. In germline, CDR1 is LGHDT, CDR2 YNNKEL (reference sequence). The V and J ends lost 1 base and 5 bases, in that order; junction bases with no gene match: 6. For the CDR3, the DNA is TGTGCCAGCAGCCAAGGGGGAGGACTAGCTGAGACCCAGTACTTC. This encodes CASSQGGGLAETQYF.

This clonotype was picked up a small number of times. The chain joins TRBV20-1 to TRBJ2-7; 7 nucleotides agree with TRBD1. This CDR3 is built from 17 residues. The V gene end was trimmed by 0 bases and the J gene end by 1 base; junction bases not matched to a gene: 12. The germline CDR1 and CDR2 sequences are DFQATT and SNEGSKA (reference sequence). In DNA form, the CDR3 reads TGCAGTGCTAGAGATCCTTCGCCTGGACAGGTGTCCTACGAGCAGTACTTC. Amino acids: CSARDPSPGQVSYEQYF.

Written as DNA, the CDR3 is TGTGCCAGCAGCTTCTCGACTAGCGGGGGGAGAGATACGCAGTATTTT. Its translation is CASSFSTSGGRDTQYF. V is TRBV7-9 and J is TRBJ2-3, with 13 bases that match TRBD2. The J segment lost 5 bases and the V segment lost 3 bases, leaving 5 bases of the junction unmatched. This CDR3 comprises 16 residues. CDR1 is SEHNR, CDR2 FQNEAQ, per germline (reference sequence).

This chain links TRBV3-1 with TRBJ2-3; 14 bases are shared with TRBD2. The V and J ends lost 2 bases and 3 bases, in that order; junction bases with no gene match: 13. The CDR3 loop spans 20 amino acids. Per germline, CDR1 LGHDT and CDR2 YNNKEL (reference sequence). CDR3 DNA: TGTGCCAGCAGCCAATTCCGTACGACTAGCGGGGGGGCCGTTACAGATACGCAGTATTTT. Translating it yields CASSQFRTTSGGAVTDTQYF.

In this sample, this clonotype turned up once. CDR3 sequence: CASRSWTDITEAFF. For the CDR3, the DNA is TGTGCCAGCAGGTCCTGGACAGACATCACTGAAGCTTTCTTT. This chain links TRBV12-3 or TRBV12-4 with TRBJ1-1; D may be TRBD1 (6 bases). Between the trimmed V and J ends, which lost 6 bases and 4 bases, there was a span of 15 bases. This CDR3 region has 14 residues.

Ten or more counts support this clonotype. The V and J genes are TRBV3-1 and TRBJ2-5; D is perhaps TRBD2 (6 bases). The V end lost 0 bases, the J end lost 3 bases, and 14 bases lay between the germline ends. Germline V CDR1 and CDR2: LGHDT, YNNKEL (reference sequence). The CDR3 has 16 amino acids. The DNA for the CDR3 is TGTGCCAGCAGCCAAGATTCGGCGGGGCAAGAAGAGACCCAGTACTTC. It specifies CASSQDSAGQEETQYF.

This clonotype was picked up many times. The rearrangement links TRBV12-3 or TRBV12-4 to TRBJ2-2; D is tentatively TRBD1 or TRBD2 (7 bases each). There are 16 residues in the CDR3. V was pared by 7 bases and J by 8 bases, with 23 bases between. DNA of the CDR3: TGTGCCAGCACCACCCCGGGGGAGGGGGCGCCTGGGGAGCTGTTTTTT. Its protein product is CASTTPGEGAPGELFF.